This TCR beta chain was sequenced during a study of B cell selection in AIRE deficiency. Germline V gene sequence: CDR1 MNHNS, CDR2 SASEGT. This CDR3 contains 12 residues. Trimming removed 8 bases from V and 7 bases from J, with 14 bases in between. Remarks on this clone: Its antigen is still unknown.

Per the original data handling: Around 5x10^4 patient and roughly 9.6x10^4 healthy donor TCRbeta sequences came from Tregs. Assay: immunoSEQ multiplex PCR; the TCRdb copy retains only in-frame clones and omits some. V and J calls and clone size are as listed in that table; D and trimming were resolved from the DNA. Counted here are tens of thousands of clones, around 90% occurring once; the ten biggest clones make up roughly 1.4%. Study outcomes and limitations: Only 8.5% to 9.5% of roughly 3,700 shared Treg sequences were patient-specific; about 33% healthy-specific.

Sorted regulatory T cells were CD4-positive, CD25-high and CD127-low or negative. The J gene is TRBJ1-2, the V gene TRBV6-1, with a tentative D call TRBD1 (5 bases). This TCR came from a human donor in good health. Sequenced sample: CD4+CD25+ Tregs sorted from PBMCs. The CDR3 nucleotides read TGTGCCAGCGGGGGTCGCGGAGGTGGCTACACCTTC. This gives the protein CASGGRGGGYTF.